These 27 T cell receptor beta chains were all obtained from the same sample, sequenced in a study of preoperative IRX-2 immunotherapy in early breast cancer (dated by TCRdb to between 2018 and 2020). The sample's treatment or condition label is to be understood as: preoperative locoregional IRX-2 cytokine immunotherapy. The library was obtained by the immunoSEQ multiplex PCR assay. The clones in this table, taken by TCRdb from immuneACCESS, are in-frame only. Not every clone is retained; where verified, under half of the shortfall comes from an unresolved V gene, and the cause of the rest is unknown. The sample profile shows approximately 26,000 clones; about 77% of them were found once. The ten largest account for roughly 2.4% of the sample. This sample comprised lymph node tissue, obtained before IRX-2 immunotherapy. These receptors were collected from a human donor with breast cancer.

The sample holds one count of this clone. The chain employs TRBV18 and TRBJ1-1; D not certain. From germline, CDR1 is KGHSH and CDR2 LQKENI. The CDR3 contains 13 residues. V dropped 4 bases and J dropped 0 bases, with 6 bases sitting between them. CDR3 bases: TGTGCCAGCTCACTTAAAATGAACACTGAAGCTTTCTTT. This translates into CASSLKMNTEAFF.

The chain couples TRBV18 to TRBJ1-1, with D tentatively TRBD1 (5 bases). Between the trimmed V and J ends, which lost 6 bases and 11 bases, there was a span of 16 bases. The CDR3 has 12 amino acids. In germline, CDR1 is KGHSH, CDR2 LQKENI. CDR3 region: CASSRQGSPAFF. For the CDR3, the DNA is TGTGCCAGCTCTCGGCAGGGATCCCCGGCTTTCTTT.

The J gene is TRBJ1-5, the V gene TRBV11-3; 8 nucleotides match TRBD1. Germline values: CDR1 SGHNT, CDR2 YENEEA. The junction had 8 bases not matched to a gene; V was cut back by 5 bases and J by 5 bases. The CDR3 contains 15 residues. The CDR3: CASSADRAGHQPQHF. DNA of the CDR3: TGTGCCAGCAGCGCGGACAGGGCAGGCCATCAGCCCCAGCATTTT.

This chain links TRBV28 with TRBJ2-5; D tentatively fits TRBD1 or TRBD2 (6 bases each). In germline, CDR1 is MDHEN, CDR2 SYDVKM. The germline V and J ends were trimmed by 2 bases and 3 bases, with 13 bases remaining between them. This CDR3 is built from 15 residues. The CDR3, as DNA: TGTGCCAGCAGTTTAGTCGGGGGCACGGAAGAGACCCAGTACTTC. Translation gives CASSLVGGTEETQYF.

J is TRBJ2-7 and V is TRBV7-5; the table's D gene call, TRBD1, was not cross checked with the DNA. TRBV7-5 represents a pseudogene. The CDR3 spans 14 residues. The CDR3 sequence: CASSPRQGASEQYF. CDR3 DNA: TGTGCCAGCAGCCCTAGACAGGGGGCTAGCGAGCAGTACTTC.

This clone has just a few counts. The V gene is TRBV11-3, the J gene TRBJ1-1, with D unresolved. The germline V gene has CDR1 SGHNT and CDR2 YENEEA. Trimming took off 5 bases at V and 1 base at J, with 14 bases between the two ends. CDR3 size: 15 residues. This chain's CDR3 is CASSNLGPPNTEAFF. The CDR3 DNA reads as TGTGCCAGCAGCAACCTCGGTCCGCCGAACACTGAAGCTTTCTTT.

The chain carries TRBV29-1 and TRBJ2-3; D ambiguous. CDR3 size: 12 residues. V was shortened by 5 bases and J by 9 bases, with 15 bases between the two germline ends. CDR1 and CDR2 from the germline V gene are SQVTM and ANQGSEA. The CDR3 region has the DNA TGCAGCGTTCTGACACCCGGGCGGACGCAGTATTTT. This translates into CSVLTPGRTQYF.

CDR3 sequence reads: CASSPGTALNSPLHF. The CDR3 DNA reads TGTGCCAGCAGCCCGGGGACAGCCCTTAATTCACCCCTCCACTTT. V usage is TRBV7-6 and J usage is TRBJ1-6; 7 nucleotides align to TRBD1. The CDR3 has 15 amino acids. V was clipped by 5 bases and J by 6 bases; unmatched bases: 7. From germline, CDR1 is SGHVS and CDR2 FNYEAQ.

The rearrangement joins TRBV5-1 to TRBJ1-2; 9 bases match TRBD1. The CDR3 length is 16 residues. V lost 6 bases and J lost 3; bases outside the gene matches: 12. CDR1 and CDR2 from the germline V gene are SGHRS and YFSETQ. The CDR3 DNA reads TGCGCCAGCAAGGAGGGTTACAGGGGGCGCGACTATGGCTACACCTTC. Protein sequence: CASKEGYRGRDYGYTF. Based on the CDR3 plus reference TRBV5-1 and TRBJ1-2, the full variable domain is KAGVTQTPRYLIKTRGQQVTLSCSPISGHRSVSWYQQTPGQGLQFLFEYFSETQRNKGNFPGRFSGRQFSNSRSEMNVSTLELGDSALYLCASKEGYRGRDYGYTFGSGTRLTVV.

The J gene is TRBJ2-7, the V gene TRBV28; 7 bases fit TRBD1. The CDR3 runs 14 residues. V was clipped by 3 bases and J by 1 base; unmatched bases: 3. Germline CDR1 and CDR2: MDHEN and SYDVKM. The CDR3 DNA is TGTGCCAGCAGTTTGGCAGGGGGATCCTACGAGCAGTACTTC. This codes for CASSLAGGSYEQYF.

This rearrangement joins TRBV29-1 to TRBJ2-2; possible D gene TRBD1, 6 bases. The V end was cut by 3 bases, the J end by 1 base, with 6 bases between. The germline V gene has CDR1 SQVTM and CDR2 ANQGSEA. The CDR3 totals 13 residues. This chain's CDR3 is CSVDRGNTGELFF. The CDR3 coding sequence is TGCAGCGTTGACAGGGGGAACACCGGGGAGCTGTTTTTT.

CDR3 nucleotides: TGTGCCAGCAGCTTGGAGGCCTCCCGGGGCCCAAATTCACCCCTCCACTTT. As protein: CASSLEASRGPNSPLHF. This chain joins TRBV11-3 and TRBJ1-6; TRBD1 is a possible D gene (5 bases). Germline V gives CDR1 SGHNT, CDR2 YENEEA. The CDR3 is 17 amino acids. V was clipped by 3 bases and J by 7 bases, with 19 bases between them. Drawing the rest from reference TRBV11-3 and TRBJ1-6, the complete variable domain is EAGVVQSPRYKIIEKKQPVAFWCNPISGHNTLYWYLQNLGQGPELLIRYENEEAVDDSQLPKDRFSAERLKGVDSTLKIQPAELGDSAVYLCASSLEASRGPNSPLHFGNGTRLTVT.

The chain has TRBV19 and TRBJ2-5, with 7 bases aligning to TRBD2. The CDR3 is 14 residues long. The ends lost 6 bases at V and 2 bases at J; junction bases unmatched: 6. Germline V gene lookup returns CDR1 LNHDA and CDR2 SQIVND (reference sequence). The CDR3: CASSGGLNQETQYF. As DNA, the CDR3 is TGTGCCAGTAGCGGGGGGTTAAATCAAGAGACCCAGTACTTC.

The rearrangement joins TRBV6-8 to TRBJ2-4, with D possibly matching TRBD2 (7 bases). Germline values: CDR1 MNHGY, CDR2 SAAAGT. The length of the CDR3 is 16 residues. V lost 5 bases and J lost 0, with 14 bases in between. The CDR3 bases are TGTGCCAGCAGTCCCGAGGGGGGGCTAGCCAAAAACATTCAGTACTTC. Amino acids: CASSPEGGLAKNIQYF.

The V and J genes are TRBV6-7 and TRBJ1-1; no definite D call. TRBV6-7 is treated as an ORF (open reading frame) with a function not yet certain. Trimming took off 6 bases at V and 3 bases at J, with 5 bases between the two ends. CDR3 length: 11 amino acids. The DNA of the CDR3 is TGTGCCAGCAGCCTCTACACTGAAGCTTTCTTT. It translates to CASSLYTEAFF.

This chain connects TRBV10-3 to TRBJ2-1; 7 bases agree with TRBD1. Germline V gene data show CDR1 as ENHRY and CDR2 as SYGVKD. The V segment lost 2 bases and the J segment 4 bases; nucleotides outside the gene matches: 5. This CDR3 has 15 amino acids. The CDR3: CAISEPGQLYNEQFF. In nucleotides, the CDR3 is TGTGCCATCAGTGAGCCGGGACAGCTATACAATGAGCAGTTCTTC.

The chain carries TRBV6-8 and TRBJ1-1; D is perhaps TRBD1 (5 bases). The V end lost 10 bases, the J end lost 3 bases, and 12 bases lay between the germline ends. CDR3 length equals 12 residues. Germline V CDR1 and CDR2: MNHGY, SAAAGT. The CDR3: CANGGRDTEAFF. In DNA, the CDR3 is TGTGCCAACGGGGGGAGAGACACTGAAGCTTTCTTT.

The genes are TRBV18 and TRBJ2-2; tentative D call: TRBD1 (5 bases). The CDR3 sequence is 15 residues long. Trimming pared 2 bases from V and 1 base from J, leaving 8 bases between. Per the germline V gene, CDR1 is KGHSH and CDR2 is LQKENI. The CDR3 sequence is CASSPVTGNTGELFF. The CDR3 nucleotides are TGTGCCAGCTCACCAGTTACAGGGAACACCGGGGAGCTGTTTTTT.

The gene calls are TRBV28 and TRBJ1-4; D is uncertain. CDR1 is MDHEN, CDR2 SYDVKM, per germline. This CDR3 has 12 residues. Trimming removed 4 bases at V and 8 bases at J, with 8 bases between. The CDR3 here is CASSSGIEKLFF. The CDR3 bases are TGTGCCAGCAGTTCTGGGATCGAAAAACTGTTTTTT.

The rearrangement links TRBV11-3 to TRBJ1-2, with TRBD1 matching 11 bases. The CDR3 is 15 residues long. V shed 5 bases and J 7 bases; nucleotides not matched to a gene: 9. Per the germline V gene, CDR1 is SGHNT and CDR2 is YENEEA. CDR3 sequence reads: CASSQSDRGLGGYTF. CDR3 bases: TGTGCCAGCAGCCAATCGGACAGGGGGCTGGGTGGCTACACCTTC.

The chain carries TRBV5-1 and TRBJ2-4; TRBD1 is a possible D gene (5 bases). Trimming removed 1 base from V and 3 bases from J, with 14 bases in between. Germline lookup yields CDR1 SGHRS and CDR2 YFSETQ. This CDR3 has 16 residues. CDR3 sequence (DNA): TGCGCCAGCAGCTTGACCGGGCAGGGTGGCAAAAACATTCAGTACTTC. Protein: CASSLTGQGGKNIQYF.

This clone showed up just a few times. The chain employs TRBV1 and TRBJ1-1. TRBV1 is a pseudogene segment. This CDR3 is built from 15 residues. The CDR3 DNA reads TGCGCCAGCAGCCCGTTAGGGGGGACTAACACTGAAGCTTTCTTT. This codes for CASSPLGGTNTEAFF.

The V call is TRBV7-7, the J call TRBJ2-5, with D possibly being TRBD1 or TRBD2 (5 bases each). Germline CDR1 SSHAT, CDR2 FNYEAQ (reference sequence). V lost 4 bases, J lost 1 base, and 10 bases lay in between. The CDR3 is 14 residues long. The CDR3 reads CASSSLGGQETQYF. CDR3 nucleotides: TGTGCCAGCAGCTCCCTTGGGGGCCAAGAGACCCAGTACTTC.

V usage is TRBV9 and J usage is TRBJ2-7; D is unresolved. V dropped 4 bases and J dropped 6 bases, with 11 bases sitting between them. The CDR3 contains 12 residues. CDR1 and CDR2 (germline): SGDLS, YYNGEE. The CDR3 nucleotides are TGTGCCAGCAGCCCCAATAAGGGCGAGCAGTACTTC. Protein sequence: CASSPNKGEQYF.

The chain couples TRBV6-8 to TRBJ1-5; D gene ambiguous. CDR3 length: 16 residues. The ends were cut back, 5 bases at V and 0 bases at J, with 14 bases in the middle. Germline V gives CDR1 MNHGY, CDR2 SAAAGT. CDR3 DNA sequence: TGTGCCAGCAGTCCCTGGACGGCGAATAGCAATCAGCCCCAGCATTTT. As protein: CASSPWTANSNQPQHF.

The chain links TRBV10-2 to TRBJ1-1; the D is unclear. The CDR3 sequence is 13 residues long. V dropped 5 bases and J dropped 1 base, with 8 bases sitting between them. CDR1 and CDR2 from the germline V gene are WSHSY and SAAADI. Here the CDR3 reads CASSNSANTEAFF. The CDR3 DNA reads as TGCGCCAGCAGTAACAGTGCGAACACTGAAGCTTTCTTT.

This clone was observed a single time. The rearrangement links TRBV6-8 to TRBJ1-3, with 7 bases aligning to TRBD1. The CDR3 length is 15 residues. The J segment lost 3 bases and the V segment lost 6 bases, leaving 8 bases of the junction unmatched. Germline CDR1 is MNHGY and CDR2 is SAAAGT. The chain's CDR3 is CASSLQGPYGNTIYF. In DNA form, the CDR3 reads TGTGCCAGCAGCCTACAGGGGCCTTATGGAAACACCATATATTTT.